A single sample gave rise to the 23 T cell receptor beta chains below, sequenced in a study of cytomegalovirus exposure and HLA in healthy donors. It was with 60 Vbeta and 13 Jbeta primers that the PCR ran. Sequenced by immunoSEQ multiplex PCR; TCRdb stores in-frame clones only, minus some. Here the sample spans around 200,000 clones, more than 65% being singletons. The specimen sequenced was PBMCs. The receptors come from a man aged 50-60 years in good health and CMV-seronegative.

In its sample, this clone was seen a few times. This chain uses TRBV6-5 with TRBJ2-5; D possibly corresponds to TRBD1 (5 bases). Looked up from germline, CDR1 is MNHEY and CDR2 is SVGAGI. The CDR3 length is 13 residues. Trimming shortened V by 6 bases and J by 2 bases, and 10 bases separated the two germline ends. In DNA form, the CDR3 reads TGTGCCAGCAGCCCGACAGAGCAAGAGACCCAGTACTTC. Translation gives CASSPTEQETQYF.

This chain connects TRBV7-9 to TRBJ1-4; no definite D call. Germline CDR1 and CDR2: SEHNR and FQNEAQ (reference sequence). With 3 bases removed from V and 5 bases from J, the gap between germline ends came to 16 bases. This CDR3 contains 16 residues. In nucleotides, the CDR3 is TGTGCCAGCAGCTTCCGTTCGGAGGGCCGGAATGAAAAACTGTTTTTT. It encodes CASSFRSEGRNEKLFF.

This clone appeared once. The CDR3 spells CASSSGLAGGPSTGELFF. CDR3 coding DNA: TGTGCCAGCAGCTCGGGACTAGCGGGGGGGCCGAGCACCGGGGAGCTGTTTTTT. V is TRBV5-8 and J is TRBJ2-2; 16 positions match TRBD2. The CDR3 is 18 amino acids. Germline V gene lookup returns CDR1 SGHTS and CDR2 YDEGEE. The V gene end was trimmed by 3 bases and the J gene end by 4 bases; junction bases not matched to a gene: 6.

This chain links TRBV29-1 with TRBJ1-4; 9 bases are a match to TRBD1. Germline assignment: CDR1 SQVTM and CDR2 ANQGSEA. V was pared by 7 bases and J by 6 bases, with 3 bases of the junction left unmatched. The CDR3 totals 12 residues. The CDR3 sequence is CSAGTGYEKLFF. The CDR3, as DNA: TGCAGCGCCGGGACAGGGTATGAAAAACTGTTTTTT. The whole variable domain, remainder taken from reference TRBV29-1 and TRBJ1-4, is SAVISQKPSRDICQRGTSLTIQCQVDSQVTMMFWYRQQPGQSLTLIATANQGSEATYESGFVIDKFPISRPNLTFSTLTVSNMSPEDSSIYLCSAGTGYEKLFFGSGTQLSVL.

The J gene is TRBJ1-4, the V gene TRBV18; 7 bases match TRBD1. The CDR3 is 15 residues long. Germline V gene sequence: CDR1 KGHSH, CDR2 LQKENI. The V segment lost 4 bases and the J segment 5 bases; nucleotides outside the gene matches: 7. CDR3 DNA sequence: TGTGCCAGCTCACAACGTACAGGGGACAATGAAAAACTGTTTTTT. It specifies CASSQRTGDNEKLFF.

The gene calls are TRBV27 and TRBJ1-1; 7 nucleotides agree with TRBD1. Germline trimming cut 0 bases from V and 4 bases from J; bases unmatched to any gene: 8. Germline values: CDR1 MNHEY, CDR2 SMNVEV (reference sequence). The CDR3 totals 16 residues. The CDR3 sequence: CASSLSWTGTGTEAFF. For the CDR3, the DNA is TGTGCCAGCAGTTTATCATGGACAGGCACGGGCACTGAAGCTTTCTTT.

The rearrangement joins TRBV5-1 to TRBJ1-6; TRBD1 might be the D (5 bases). CDR3 size: 13 residues. V was trimmed by 1 base and J by 10 bases, leaving 9 bases between them. Germline V gene data show CDR1 as SGHRS and CDR2 as YFSETQ. The chain's CDR3 is CASSLFTGSPLHF. CDR3 bases: TGCGCCAGCAGCTTGTTCACAGGCTCACCCCTCCACTTT.

Only a few counts were recorded for this clone. The genes are TRBV7-9 and TRBJ2-2; D is unresolved. CDR1 and CDR2 from the germline V gene are SEHNR and FQNEAQ (reference sequence). The CDR3 has 13 amino acids. V lost 2 bases and J 5 bases, leaving 6 bases between the germline ends. The chain's CDR3 is CASSLSATGELFF. CDR3 sequence (DNA): TGTGCCAGCAGCTTAAGTGCGACCGGGGAGCTGTTTTTT.

This sequence joins TRBV4-1 and TRBJ2-3, with 8 positions matching TRBD2. Unmatched junction bases numbered 10, after V lost 2 bases and J lost 0 bases. The CDR3 sequence is 18 residues long. CDR1 is MGHRA and CDR2 is YSYEKL in the germline V gene. The CDR3 coding sequence is TGCGCCAGCAGCCAACAGACCCTGACTAGCGTTAGCACAGATACGCAGTATTTT. This codes for CASSQQTLTSVSTDTQYF.

The chain carries TRBV5-6 and TRBJ1-1; 11 bases line up with TRBD1. The CDR3 runs to 15 residues. V trimming: 3 bases; J trimming: 4 bases; junction bases outside the gene matches: 5. Germline CDR1 reads SGHDT; CDR2 reads YYEEEE. The CDR3 loop reads CASSWTGGGGTEAFF. CDR3 sequence (DNA): TGTGCCAGCAGCTGGACAGGGGGCGGTGGCACTGAAGCTTTCTTT.

CDR3 DNA: TGTGCCAGTAATGAGGCGGGCAGAAACTATGGCTACACCTTC. Its protein is CASNEAGRNYGYTF. The rearrangement joins TRBV19 to TRBJ1-2, with D unresolved. The germline V and J ends were trimmed by 7 bases and 2 bases, with 14 bases remaining between them. The germline V gene has CDR1 LNHDA and CDR2 SQIVND (reference sequence). There are 14 residues in the CDR3.

The chain has TRBV5-4 and TRBJ2-1; D is undetermined. V shed 7 bases and J shed 2 bases, with 16 bases lying between them. Per the germline V gene, CDR1 is SGHNT and CDR2 is YYREEE (reference sequence). CDR3 length: 15 residues. CDR3 nucleotide sequence: TGTGCCAGCGGCTCCAAGACTGTAACCTACAATGAGCAGTTCTTC. Encoded protein: CASGSKTVTYNEQFF.

In its sample, this clone was seen once. The chain carries TRBV2 and TRBJ1-5; D not certain. Trimming stripped 4 bases from V and 3 bases from J, with 7 bases between. The CDR3 totals 13 residues. Germline V gene lookup returns CDR1 SNHLY and CDR2 FYNNEI. CDR3 protein: CASSVEDNQPQHF. The CDR3 coding sequence is TGTGCCAGCAGTGTTGAGGACAATCAGCCCCAGCATTTT.

V is TRBV2 and J is TRBJ1-3, with D maybe TRBD1 (5 bases). The CDR3 covers 16 residues. V was clipped by 4 bases and J by 0 bases, with 13 bases between them. The germline CDR1 and CDR2 sequences are SNHLY and FYNNEI. The CDR3 reads CASSGGTLSSGNTIYF. The DNA of the CDR3 is TGTGCCAGCAGTGGAGGGACTCTTAGCTCTGGAAACACCATATATTTT.

This chain links TRBV6-1 with TRBJ2-3; possible D gene TRBD1, 5 bases. V was pared by 9 bases and J by 9 bases, with 16 bases between. CDR3 length: 12 amino acids. In germline, CDR1 is MNHNS, CDR2 SASEGT. The CDR3 DNA sequence: TGTGCCAGTTCCCTGGGGCCCCTCACGCAGTATTTT. Amino acids: CASSLGPLTQYF.

This chain connects TRBV7-9 to TRBJ2-3; the D is unclear. Deletions cut 2 bases from V and 0 bases from J, with 9 bases between. Per the germline V gene, CDR1 is SEHNR and CDR2 is FQNEAQ (reference sequence). The CDR3 runs 15 residues. CDR3 DNA: TGTGCCAGCAGCTTATCTTCTACTAGCACAGATACGCAGTATTTT. Amino acids: CASSLSSTSTDTQYF.

V and J are TRBV6-6 and TRBJ1-2; D not certain. Germline CDR1 is MNHNY and CDR2 is SVGAGI (reference sequence). This CDR3 region has 13 residues. Trimming pared 8 bases from V and 0 bases from J, leaving 10 bases between. The CDR3 is CASARTPNYGYTF. For the CDR3, the DNA is TGTGCCAGCGCCCGAACACCTAACTATGGCTACACCTTC.

J is TRBJ2-7 and V is TRBV28; 9 bases are a match to TRBD1. V was clipped by 6 bases and J by 4 bases; unmatched bases: 4. This CDR3 contains 13 residues. Germline V gene data show CDR1 as MDHEN and CDR2 as SYDVKM. This CDR3 is CASSPGQGYEQYF. The CDR3 bases are TGTGCCAGCAGCCCGGGACAGGGTTACGAGCAGTACTTC.

This clone came up once. DNA for the CDR3: TGTGCCAGTAGTCCCCCCCGACAGGGCGAAAGGAGATATGGCTACACCTTC. Its translation: CASSPPRQGERRYGYTF. This chain joins TRBV19 and TRBJ1-2, with 7 positions matching TRBD1. This CDR3 contains 17 residues. Germline V gives CDR1 LNHDA, CDR2 SQIVND (reference sequence). V lost 5 bases and J lost 5; bases outside the gene matches: 17.

The chain uses TRBV9 and TRBJ1-1, with a weak D call TRBD1 (5 bases). This CDR3 region has 15 residues. V was shortened by 0 bases and J by 1 base, with 10 bases between the two germline ends. Germline-derived CDR1 and CDR2 are SGDLS and YYNGEE. The CDR3 region is CASSVDGQRNTEAFF. CDR3 sequence (DNA): TGTGCCAGCAGCGTAGACGGACAAAGGAACACTGAAGCTTTCTTT.

V and J are TRBV19 and TRBJ2-2, with 7 positions matching TRBD2. V lost 3 bases to trimming and J lost 3 bases; unmatched junction nucleotides: 13. From germline, CDR1 is LNHDA and CDR2 SQIVND (reference sequence). The length of the CDR3 is 18 residues. For the CDR3, the DNA is TGTGCCAGTAGTATCCTATTTTTACGGGGGGACTACACCGGGGAGCTGTTTTTT. Its translation: CASSILFLRGDYTGELFF.

The sample holds one count of this clone. The chain's CDR3 is CASSQGTGRYGYTF. The CDR3 region has the DNA TGTGCCAGCAGCCAAGGCACAGGGCGCTATGGCTACACCTTC. V usage is TRBV4-2 and J usage is TRBJ1-2; D perhaps matches TRBD1 (6 bases). Germline V gene lookup returns CDR1 LGHNA and CDR2 YNFKEQ. The CDR3 loop spans 14 amino acids. V lost 1 base, J lost 4 bases, and 10 bases lay in between.

The CDR3 loop is CASSQDSGGASVDTQYF. The CDR3 bases are TGTGCCAGCAGCCAAGATAGCGGGGGGGCCAGCGTCGATACGCAGTATTTT. The chain joins TRBV4-2 to TRBJ2-3; 11 bases are shared with TRBD2. Germline CDR1 reads LGHNA; CDR2 reads YNFKEQ. There are 17 residues in the CDR3. V gave up 0 bases and J gave up 6 bases; unmatched junction bases: 8.